These 17 T cell receptor beta chains originate from one sample sequenced in a study of resident and recirculating memory T cells in vitiligo. Sequencing used immunoSEQ multiplex PCR; TCRdb keeps in-frame clones, though not all of them. This table holds around 70,000 clones, 91% found once. Input material: blood. The receptor source for this set is a male donor with vitiligo.

The gene calls are TRBV18 and TRBJ2-3; 11 bases are shared with TRBD2. Germline lookup yields CDR1 KGHSH and CDR2 LQKENI. The J segment lost 3 bases and the V segment lost 4 bases, leaving 18 bases of the junction unmatched. The CDR3 extends over 20 amino acids. CDR3 region: CASSLASGGPPSRGTDTQYF. CDR3 bases: TGTGCCAGCTCACTCGCTAGCGGGGGGCCCCCGTCGCGTGGGACAGATACGCAGTATTTT.

The V gene is TRBV29-1, the J gene TRBJ2-5, with TRBD1 matching 7 bases. Germline V gene lookup returns CDR1 SQVTM and CDR2 ANQGSEA. CDR3 length: 12 amino acids. Germline trimming cut 7 bases from V and 5 bases from J; bases unmatched to any gene: 7. This chain's CDR3 is CSGDDRDETQYF. In DNA, the CDR3 is TGCAGCGGGGATGACAGGGACGAGACCCAGTACTTC. Full variable domain (outside the CDR3, taken from reference TRBV29-1 and TRBJ2-5): SAVISQKPSRDICQRGTSLTIQCQVDSQVTMMFWYRQQPGQSLTLIATANQGSEATYESGFVIDKFPISRPNLTFSTLTVSNMSPEDSSIYLCSGDDRDETQYFGPGTRLLVL.

The rearrangement uses TRBV7-2 and TRBJ1-4; 8 bases map to TRBD1. The ends lost 5 bases at V and 3 bases at J; junction bases unmatched: 5. CDR1 is SGHTA, CDR2 FQGNSA, per germline. CDR3 length: 15 amino acids. The CDR3 loop reads CASSPQGAANEKLFF. CDR3 bases: TGTGCCAGCAGCCCCCAGGGGGCTGCTAATGAAAAACTGTTTTTT.

The chain joins TRBV13 to TRBJ2-2, with TRBD1 as a possible D gene (7 bases). Germline lookup yields CDR1 PRHDT and CDR2 FYEKMQ (reference sequence). V shed 8 bases and J shed 2 bases, with 15 bases lying between them. The CDR3 consists of 15 residues. Here the CDR3 reads CASQAGTANTGELFF. In DNA form, the CDR3 reads TGTGCCAGCCAGGCGGGGACAGCCAACACCGGGGAGCTGTTTTTT.

The V call is TRBV5-4, the J call TRBJ2-3; 8 bases align to TRBD2. V lost 4 bases to trimming and J lost 1 base; unmatched junction nucleotides: 8. CDR3 size: 16 residues. Germline V gene sequence: CDR1 SGHNT, CDR2 YYREEE (reference sequence). CDR3 amino acids: CASSVPLRGGTDTQYF. Written as DNA, the CDR3 is TGTGCCAGCAGCGTACCTCTGCGGGGGGGCACAGATACGCAGTATTTT.

V is TRBV6-5 and J is TRBJ1-4; D is unresolved. CDR3 length equals 11 residues. Trimming stripped 2 bases from V and 10 bases from J, with 5 bases between. Germline-derived CDR1 and CDR2 are MNHEY and SVGAGI. The CDR3 DNA sequence: TGTGCCAGCAGTTACGAGGGAAAACTGTTTTTT. It codes for CASSYEGKLFF.

The CDR3 here is CASRQQGGYGYTF. In nucleotides, the CDR3 is TGTGCCTCGCGCCAACAGGGGGGCTATGGCTACACCTTC. The chain employs TRBV10-3 and TRBJ1-2; TRBD1 matches at 8 bases. The V gene's germline CDR1 is ENHRY and CDR2 SYGVKD. Trimming removed 11 bases from V and 4 bases from J; junction bases left unmatched: 9. The CDR3 is made up of 13 amino acids.

The V gene is TRBV6-5, the J gene TRBJ1-1, with TRBD1 matching over 9 bases. Trimming removed 8 bases from V and 3 bases from J; junction bases left unmatched: 7. Germline V gene sequence: CDR1 MNHEY, CDR2 SVGAGI. The CDR3 length is 14 residues. The CDR3 DNA is TGTGCCAGCGCAACGGGACAGGGCGACACTGAAGCTTTCTTT. It encodes CASATGQGDTEAFF.

This clone has more than one count but fewer than ten. The chain combines TRBV27 with TRBJ1-6, with 7 bases aligning to TRBD1. Germline assignment: CDR1 MNHEY and CDR2 SMNVEV (reference sequence). V was clipped by 1 base and J by 2 bases; unmatched bases: 5. This CDR3 is built from 17 residues. The CDR3 DNA is TGTGCCAGCAGTTTATTGTCAGGGGGGACCTATAATTCACCCCTCCACTTT. Encoded protein: CASSLLSGGTYNSPLHF.

In its sample, this clone was seen a few times. The gene calls are TRBV6-1 and TRBJ1-1; no reliable D call. Trimming took off 3 bases at V and 3 bases at J, with 17 bases between the two ends. Per germline, CDR1 MNHNS and CDR2 SASEGT. The CDR3 is made up of 16 amino acids. The CDR3 DNA reads TGTGCCAGCAGTGACCCACAGCGCGGACTGTACACTGAAGCTTTCTTT. Encoded protein: CASSDPQRGLYTEAFF.

The V and J genes are TRBV9 and TRBJ2-7, with D tentatively TRBD1 (7 bases). The CDR3 runs 13 residues. Trimming removed 3 bases from V and 4 bases from J, with 11 bases in between. The germline V gene encodes CDR1 SGDLS and CDR2 YYNGEE. The CDR3 spells CASSAQGGYEQYF. CDR3 DNA sequence: TGTGCCAGCAGCGCCCAGGGGGGTTACGAGCAGTACTTC.

V is TRBV7-3 and J is TRBJ1-2, with 7 bases identical to TRBD1. Losses at the gene ends were 4 bases for V and 7 bases for J; bases not matched to a gene: 9. The germline gives CDR1 SGHTA, CDR2 FQGTGA. This CDR3 contains 14 residues. CDR3 residues: CASSSTGSLSGYTF. The CDR3 DNA sequence: TGTGCCAGCAGCTCGACAGGGTCTTTGAGTGGCTACACCTTC.

The chain uses TRBV23-1 and TRBJ2-7; 7 bases line up with TRBD1. TRBV23-1 is classed as an ORF, of uncertain function. The ends lost 4 bases at V and 3 bases at J; junction bases unmatched: 6. This CDR3 contains 14 residues. The DNA for the CDR3 is TGCGCCAGCAGTCCACGGACAGGACTCTACGAGCAGTACTTC. Translating it yields CASSPRTGLYEQYF.

This sequence joins TRBV6-6 and TRBJ1-1; D remains unclear. The CDR3 has 13 residues. The germline V gene encodes CDR1 MNHNY and CDR2 SVGAGI (reference sequence). With 3 bases removed from V and 4 bases from J, the gap between germline ends came to 9 bases. The DNA of the CDR3 is TGTGCCAGCAGTTATTTAGTTCTCACTGAAGCTTTCTTT. Translating it yields CASSYLVLTEAFF.

This rearrangement joins TRBV5-1 to TRBJ1-1; D is possibly TRBD1 (6 bases). Germline V gene data show CDR1 as SGHRS and CDR2 as YFSETQ. This CDR3 region has 16 residues. Trimming cost V 0 bases and J 0 bases, with 12 bases left between them. DNA of the CDR3: TGCGCCAGCAGCTTGGGGTCCGGGACATTGAACACTGAAGCTTTCTTT. Protein product: CASSLGSGTLNTEAFF. The variable domain in full, with the rest retrieved from reference TRBV5-1 and TRBJ1-1, is KAGVTQTPRYLIKTRGQQVTLSCSPISGHRSVSWYQQTPGQGLQFLFEYFSETQRNKGNFPGRFSGRQFSNSRSEMNVSTLELGDSALYLCASSLGSGTLNTEAFFGQGTRLTVV.

This chain connects TRBV6-1 to TRBJ2-5, with a possible D match to TRBD2 (6 bases). There are 15 residues in the CDR3. Germline CDR1 reads MNHNS; CDR2 reads SASEGT. Trimming took off 3 bases at V and 1 base at J, with 12 bases between the two ends. CDR3 sequence: CASSEYGGVQETQYF. The CDR3 nucleotides are TGTGCCAGCAGTGAGTATGGAGGGGTCCAAGAGACCCAGTACTTC.

V is TRBV6-1 and J is TRBJ1-2; 7 bases line up with TRBD1. This CDR3 has 14 amino acids. Germline V CDR1 and CDR2: MNHNS, SASEGT. J gave up 3 bases and V 2 bases, and 3 bases lay outside the gene matches. Here the CDR3 reads CASSESGTDYGYTF. CDR3 bases: TGTGCCAGCAGTGAATCCGGGACAGACTATGGCTACACCTTC.